The sequence of this T cell receptor beta chain was determined in a study of blood T cell repertoires in COVID-19. Study in general: PBMCs, B-cell-depleted T cells, or T cells provided the cDNA or gDNA that made up the material.

Germline V lookup: CDR1 SGDLS, CDR2 YYNGEE. This CDR3 contains 17 residues. The V and J ends lost 1 base and 6 bases, in that order; junction bases with no gene match: 12. This clone was recorded only once. Clones were read by immunoSEQ multiplex PCR, and TCRdb kept only the in-frame ones, dropping some. Of hundreds of thousands of clones in the sample, 80% to 90% were seen once. Sequenced sample: PBMCs or T cells enriched from blood (not recorded which). This TCR was recovered from a woman aged 40 to 49 with acute COVID-19. V gene TRBV9 combines with J gene TRBJ2-2; TRBD2 agrees at 7 bases. CDR3 sequence reads: CASSVSRERGGAGELFF. In nucleotides, the CDR3 is TGTGCCAGCAGCGTATCGCGGGAGCGTGGAGGGGCCGGGGAGCTGTTTTTT.